The present T cell receptor beta chain was sequenced within a study of molecular identifiers for immune sequencing clone quantification. In TCRdb, the PCR reads were re-called with MiXCR into one record per CDR3 protein. Among around 20,000 distinct CDR3 sequences listed, 17% were seen once. This clonotype occurred a few times. The sample taken for sequencing was naive CD8+ T cells from blood, with Jurkat cell RNA spiked in. The subset: FACS-sorted CD8+CD4-CCR7+CD45RA+ naive T cells. This receptor was obtained from a human donor in good health. Some libraries in this study had Jurkat cell RNA spiked in.

The CDR3 DNA follows: TGTGCCAGCAGCCTCTCAGAGACTTCGCAAGAGACCCAGTACTTC. Amino acid sequence: CASSLSETSQETQYF. The gene calls are TRBV7-8 and TRBJ2-5; no firm D call. Germline values: CDR1 SGHVS, CDR2 FQNEAQ. The CDR3 is 15 residues long. Trimming took 5 bases from V and 2 from J, leaving 15 bases between them.